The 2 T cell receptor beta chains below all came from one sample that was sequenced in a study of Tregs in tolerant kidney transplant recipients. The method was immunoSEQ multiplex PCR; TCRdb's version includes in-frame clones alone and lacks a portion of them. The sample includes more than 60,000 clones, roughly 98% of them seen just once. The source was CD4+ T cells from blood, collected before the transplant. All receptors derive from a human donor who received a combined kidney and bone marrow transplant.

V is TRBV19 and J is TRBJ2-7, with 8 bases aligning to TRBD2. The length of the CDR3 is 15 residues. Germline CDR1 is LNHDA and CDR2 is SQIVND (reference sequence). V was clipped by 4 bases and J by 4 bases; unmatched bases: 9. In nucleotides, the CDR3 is TGTGCCAGTAGTAACACGCTAGCGGGTTTTTACGAGCAGTACTTC. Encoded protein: CASSNTLAGFYEQYF.

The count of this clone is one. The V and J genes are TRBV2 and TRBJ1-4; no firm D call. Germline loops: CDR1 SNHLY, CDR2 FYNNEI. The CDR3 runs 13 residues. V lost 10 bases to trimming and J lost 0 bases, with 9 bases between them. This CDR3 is CATKLATNEKLFF. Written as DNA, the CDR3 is TGTGCCACCAAGCTTGCAACTAATGAAAAACTGTTTTTT.